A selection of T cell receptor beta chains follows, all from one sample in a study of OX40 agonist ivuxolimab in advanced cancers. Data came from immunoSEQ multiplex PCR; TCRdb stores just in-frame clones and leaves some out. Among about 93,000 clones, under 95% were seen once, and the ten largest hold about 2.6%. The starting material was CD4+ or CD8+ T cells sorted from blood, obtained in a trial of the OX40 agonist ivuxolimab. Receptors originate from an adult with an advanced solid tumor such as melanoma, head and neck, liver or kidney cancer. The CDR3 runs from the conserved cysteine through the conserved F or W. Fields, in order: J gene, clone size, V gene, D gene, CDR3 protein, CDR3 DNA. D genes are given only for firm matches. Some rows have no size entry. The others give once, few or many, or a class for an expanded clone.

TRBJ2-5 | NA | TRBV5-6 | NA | CASSVDRETQYF | TGTGCCAGCAGCGTGGATAGAGAGACCCAGTACTTC
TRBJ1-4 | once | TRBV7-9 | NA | CASSLGTSNEKLFF | TGTGCCAGCAGCCTCGGGACATCTAATGAAAAACTGTTTTTT
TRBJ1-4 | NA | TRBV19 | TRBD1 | CASKGDRDISEKLFF | TGTGCCAGTAAAGGGGACAGGGACATCAGCGAAAAACTGTTTTTT
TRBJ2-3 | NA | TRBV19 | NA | CASSGARSDTQYF | TGTGCCAGTAGTGGGGCGAGGTCAGATACGCAGTATTTT
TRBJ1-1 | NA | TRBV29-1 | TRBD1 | CSVDRGPGEAFF | TGCAGCGTAGACAGGGGGCCCGGTGAAGCTTTCTTT
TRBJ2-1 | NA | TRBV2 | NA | CASRGSIEQFF | TGTGCCAGCAGGGGGTCGATTGAGCAGTTCTTC
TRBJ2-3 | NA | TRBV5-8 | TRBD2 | CASSLGLAGVSSTDTQYF | TGTGCCAGCAGCCTTGGACTAGCGGGAGTTTCGAGCACAGATACGCAGTATTTT
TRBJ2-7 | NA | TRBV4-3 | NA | CASSQAPQGPYEQYF | TGCGCCAGCAGCCAAGCGCCACAGGGACCCTACGAGCAGTACTTC
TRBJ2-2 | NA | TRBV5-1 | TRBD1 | CASSGDRDNPTGELFF | TGCGCCAGCAGCGGCGACAGGGACAACCCCACCGGGGAGCTGTTTTTT
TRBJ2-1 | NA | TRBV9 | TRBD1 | CASSANDRGRINEQFF | TGTGCCAGCAGCGCAAATGACAGGGGGCGCATAAATGAGCAGTTCTTC
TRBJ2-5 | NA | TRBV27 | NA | CASSSSGLGFGEQYF | TGTGCCAGCAGTTCCTCGGGACTGGGATTCGGGGAGCAGTACTTC
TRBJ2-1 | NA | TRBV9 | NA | CASSVSGAPYNEQFF | TGTGCCAGCAGCGTTTCGGGGGCCCCTTACAATGAGCAGTTCTTC
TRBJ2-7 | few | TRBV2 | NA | CASSEDGGGYYEQYF | TGTGCCAGCAGTGAGGATGGGGGGGGCTACTACGAGCAGTACTTC